Presented here are 14 T cell receptor beta chains from one specimen sequenced in a study of T-cell reconstitution after alpha-beta-depleted transplantation in children. Unique molecular identifiers were built into the TCRbeta library. TCRdb processed the PCR reads anew with MiXCR; each CDR3 protein has one entry. The sample lists a few hundred thousand distinct CDR3 sequences, about 25% seen once, with about 2.8% in the top ten. The sample in question was PBMCs, obtained before TCRalphabeta/CD19-depleted stem cell transplant. The receptors stem from a girl aged 2-10 years with Fanconi anemia, due to receive a stem cell transplant.

This clonotype was observed at least ten times. CDR3 in amino acids: CATTNRAGPNEQFF. The CDR3 nucleotides are TGTGCCACAACCAACCGAGCAGGGCCGAATGAGCAGTTCTTC. The V call is TRBV15, the J call TRBJ2-1, with D possibly matching TRBD1 (5 bases). The CDR3 covers 14 residues. Trimming took 9 bases from V and 7 from J, leaving 19 bases between them. Germline values: CDR1 LNHNV, CDR2 YYDKDF (reference sequence).

This clonotype came up many times. The chain has TRBV14 and TRBJ2-1, with 11 nucleotides matching TRBD2. The V gene's germline CDR1 is SGHDN and CDR2 FVKESK. With V trimmed by 2 bases and J by 5 bases, 5 bases remained unmatched. This CDR3 comprises 16 residues. CDR3 sequence (DNA): TGTGCCAGCAGCCAACTAGCGGGACTAGCGGACAATGAGCAGTTCTTC. It encodes CASSQLAGLADNEQFF.

The table lists this clonotype with many counts. J is TRBJ2-1 and V is TRBV5-1, with a weak D call TRBD2 (6 bases). Trimming cost V 1 base and J 6 bases, with 11 bases left between them. There are 14 residues in the CDR3. Germline V gene lookup returns CDR1 SGHRS and CDR2 YFSETQ. The CDR3 sequence: CASSLFGTGNEQFF. CDR3 bases: TGCGCCAGCAGCTTGTTCGGGACTGGCAATGAGCAGTTCTTC.

This clonotype has at least ten counts. This chain links TRBV29-1 with TRBJ1-2; no clear D. This CDR3 region has 12 residues. V was trimmed by 6 bases and J by 0 bases, leaving 8 bases between them. The germline V gene encodes CDR1 SQVTM and CDR2 ANQGSEA. This chain's CDR3 is CSVDSSNYGYTF. CDR3 in DNA: TGCAGCGTCGACTCTTCTAACTATGGCTACACCTTC.

This chain links TRBV29-1 with TRBJ2-1; 8 bases fit TRBD2. The trim removed 0 bases at V and 7 bases at J, leaving 17 bases unmatched. Germline V gives CDR1 SQVTM, CDR2 ANQGSEA. The CDR3 sequence is 18 residues long. CDR3 residues: CSVEDRSGRFKRRNEQFF. As DNA, the CDR3 is TGCAGCGTTGAAGATCGAAGCGGGAGATTCAAGCGTCGGAATGAGCAGTTCTTC.

This clonotype was picked up many times. The rearrangement uses TRBV7-2 and TRBJ2-3, with 9 bases identical to TRBD2. The CDR3 is 16 amino acids. After removal of 3 bases from V and 6 bases from J, the junction contained 10 bases not matched to a gene. Per germline, CDR1 SGHTA and CDR2 FQGNSA. The CDR3 DNA is TGTGCCAGCAGCTTGGGGACTAGCCGCGCTTTCGATACGCAGTATTTT. Translated, it gives CASSLGTSRAFDTQYF.

The V gene is TRBV29-1, the J gene TRBJ1-1; D might be TRBD1 (6 bases). Per germline, CDR1 SQVTM and CDR2 ANQGSEA. Deletions cut 3 bases from V and 1 base from J, with 9 bases between. The CDR3 is 13 residues long. The CDR3: CSVDTGRNTEAFF. CDR3 sequence (DNA): TGCAGCGTTGATACAGGGCGGAACACTGAAGCTTTCTTT.

This clonotype was seen many times. The chain joins TRBV6-4 to TRBJ2-4, with TRBD2 matching 7 bases. In germline, CDR1 is MRHNA, CDR2 SNTAGT. The CDR3 length is 17 residues. The V gene end was trimmed by 4 bases and the J gene end by 4 bases; junction bases not matched to a gene: 13. CDR3 sequence reads: CASSGDEGVSGKNIQYF. The CDR3 bases are TGTGCCAGCAGTGGCGACGAAGGTGTTAGCGGGAAAAACATTCAGTACTTC.

The chain is built from TRBV29-1 and TRBJ2-3, with D perhaps matching TRBD1 (5 bases). Trimming removed 2 bases from V and 0 bases from J, with 9 bases in between. Germline V lookup: CDR1 SQVTM, CDR2 ANQGSEA. This CDR3 has 14 residues. CDR3 bases: TGCAGCGTTGAAACCGCAGGGAGCACAGATACGCAGTATTTT. Its translation is CSVETAGSTDTQYF.

This clonotype was counted between two and nine times. The chain has TRBV5-1 and TRBJ2-7; a weak D match, TRBD1 (6 bases). The CDR3 consists of 15 residues. The ends were cut back, 3 bases at V and 3 bases at J, with 16 bases in the middle. Germline CDR1 reads SGHRS; CDR2 reads YFSETQ. DNA of the CDR3: TGCGCCAGCAGCTCGTACCCATCCAGGGGCTACGAGCAGTACTTC. It specifies CASSSYPSRGYEQYF.

The chain recombines TRBV6-5 with TRBJ1-3; tentatively, D is TRBD1 (6 bases). From germline, CDR1 is MNHEY and CDR2 SVGAGI. This CDR3 contains 15 residues. Trimming left V 2 bases short and J 0 bases short, with 8 bases between. CDR3 DNA sequence: TGTGCCAGCAGTTACAGGGGGGCCTCTGGAAACACCATATATTTT. It translates to CASSYRGASGNTIYF.

The chain recombines TRBV5-1 with TRBJ2-5, with TRBD1 matching over 8 bases. The CDR3 is made up of 15 amino acids. The germline CDR1 and CDR2 sequences are SGHRS and YFSETQ. The trim removed 3 bases at V and 5 bases at J, leaving 9 bases unmatched. Here the CDR3 DNA reads TGCGCCAGCAGCTCCCCCAGGGGGCTCAGGGAGACCCAGTACTTC. It specifies CASSSPRGLRETQYF.

The chain employs TRBV20-1 and TRBJ2-7, with TRBD1 matching over 8 bases. After removal of 6 bases from V and 7 bases from J, the junction contained 8 bases not matched to a gene. Germline V gives CDR1 DFQATT, CDR2 SNEGSKA (reference sequence). The CDR3 sequence is 12 residues long. DNA for the CDR3: TGCAGTGCCCCGGACAGGGTTACGGAGCAGTACTTC. Its protein is CSAPDRVTEQYF.

V usage is TRBV7-9 and J usage is TRBJ2-7; D is unresolved. Germline CDR1 is SEHNR and CDR2 is FQNEAQ (reference sequence). The CDR3 is 13 residues long. The V gene lost 5 bases and the J gene lost 2 bases, with 10 bases spanning the gap. The CDR3 sequence: CASSPEAAYEQYF. The CDR3 bases are TGTGCCAGCAGCCCCGAAGCAGCCTACGAGCAGTACTTC.